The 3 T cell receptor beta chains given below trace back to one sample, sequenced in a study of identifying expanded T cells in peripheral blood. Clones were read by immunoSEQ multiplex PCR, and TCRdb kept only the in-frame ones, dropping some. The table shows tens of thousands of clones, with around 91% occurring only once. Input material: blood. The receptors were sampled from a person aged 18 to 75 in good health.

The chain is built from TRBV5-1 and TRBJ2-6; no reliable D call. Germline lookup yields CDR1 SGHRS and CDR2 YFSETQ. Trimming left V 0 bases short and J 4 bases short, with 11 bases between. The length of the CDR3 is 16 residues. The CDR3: CASSLEEFLGANVLTF. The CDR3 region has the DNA TGCGCCAGCAGCTTGGAGGAGTTCTTAGGGGCCAACGTCCTGACTTTC.

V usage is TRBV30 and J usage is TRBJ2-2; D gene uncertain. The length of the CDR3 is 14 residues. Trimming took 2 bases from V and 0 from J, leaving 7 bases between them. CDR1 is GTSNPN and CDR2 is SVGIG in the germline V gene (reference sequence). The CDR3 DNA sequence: TGTGCCTGGAGTTCCCACCCGAACACCGGGGAGCTGTTTTTT. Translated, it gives CAWSSHPNTGELFF.

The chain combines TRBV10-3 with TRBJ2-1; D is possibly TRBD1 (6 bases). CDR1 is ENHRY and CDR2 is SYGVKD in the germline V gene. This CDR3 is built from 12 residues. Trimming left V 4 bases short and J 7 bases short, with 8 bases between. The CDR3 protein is CAISAQGNEQFF. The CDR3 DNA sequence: TGTGCCATCAGTGCGCAGGGGAATGAGCAGTTCTTC.